Only a few counts were recorded for the clone carrying this T cell receptor (beta chain). No antigen is known for it. With 0 bases removed from V and 10 bases from J, the gap between germline ends came to 14 bases. The CDR3 length is 13 residues. Looked up from germline, CDR1 is SQVTM and CDR2 is ANQGSEA. TCRdb reanalysed the reads using MiXCR and keeps one entry per CDR3 protein. The sample has under 800,000 distinct CDR3 sequences, around 24% seen once. The data derive from a study of T cell repertoires in cytomegalovirus infection. Overall study context: From public TCR beta signatures came an indication of both CMV infection and matching HLA type. Study-wide results and limits: What dominated the ex vivo response were HLA-C-restricted CMV-specific TCR beta clonotypes.

The V gene is TRBV29-1, the J gene TRBJ2-3, with D unclear. Specimen: CD8+ T cells from PBMCs. The receptor was isolated from a human donor in good health (CMV status not recorded). Some clones in this sample may be carry-over from other donors' samples. This chain's CDR3 is CSVEDRFGVSQYF. CDR3 nucleotide sequence: TGCAGCGTTGAAGATCGGTTTGGCGTGTCGCAGTATTTT.